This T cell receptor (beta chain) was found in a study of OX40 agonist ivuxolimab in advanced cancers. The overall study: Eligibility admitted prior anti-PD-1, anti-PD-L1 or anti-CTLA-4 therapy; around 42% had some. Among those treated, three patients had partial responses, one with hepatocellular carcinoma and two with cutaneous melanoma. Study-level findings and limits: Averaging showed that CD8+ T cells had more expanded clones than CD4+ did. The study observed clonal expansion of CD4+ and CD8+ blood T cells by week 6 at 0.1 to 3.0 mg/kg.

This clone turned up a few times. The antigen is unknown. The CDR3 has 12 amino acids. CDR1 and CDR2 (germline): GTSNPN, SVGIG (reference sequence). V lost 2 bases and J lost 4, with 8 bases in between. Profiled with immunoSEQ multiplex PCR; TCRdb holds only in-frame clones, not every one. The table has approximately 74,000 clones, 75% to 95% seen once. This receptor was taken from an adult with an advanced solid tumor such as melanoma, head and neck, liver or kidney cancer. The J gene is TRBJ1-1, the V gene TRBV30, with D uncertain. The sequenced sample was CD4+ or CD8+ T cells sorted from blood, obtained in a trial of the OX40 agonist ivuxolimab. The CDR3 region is CAWSSVGTEAFF. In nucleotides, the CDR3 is TGTGCCTGGAGTTCCGTCGGCACTGAAGCTTTCTTT.